A selection of T cell receptor beta chains follows, all from one sample in a study of CD8+CD57+ T cells in acquired aplastic anemia. TCRdb processed the reads anew with MiXCR; each CDR3 protein has one entry. The table includes 100,000 to 150,000 distinct CDR3 sequences, over 45% detected once. Sequenced: sorted CD4+, CD8+, or CD8+CD57+ T cells (not recorded which) from PBMCs. The receptors here all came from a human donor in good health, serving as a control. The CDR3 runs from the conserved cysteine through the conserved F or W. D genes are given only for firm matches. Clone size, where shown, is once, few, many, or a class for clones that have expanded.

>.|TRBJ1-1|.|TRBV5-5
CASSFGQSDTEAFF
TGTGCCAGCAGCTTTGGACAGTCGGACACTGAAGCTTTCTTT
>.|TRBJ1-3|.|TRBV15
CATSRGSGADRNTIYF
TGTGCCACCAGCAGAGGGTCGGGAGCCGACAGAAACACCATATATTTT
>TRBD1|TRBJ1-1|many|TRBV5-6
CASSYRQGTASRNTEAFF
TGTGCCAGCAGCTACCGACAGGGGACAGCCTCTAGGAACACTGAAGCTTTCTTT
>TRBD2|TRBJ2-3|many|TRBV5-4
CASSFLAGSPDTQYF
TGTGCCAGCAGCTTCCTAGCGGGTAGTCCAGATACGCAGTATTTT
>.|TRBJ2-7|.|TRBV20-1
CSASDRTIGEQYF
TGCAGTGCCAGTGATAGGACGATTGGGGAGCAGTACTTC
>TRBD2|TRBJ2-3|once|TRBV20-1
CSAYAGGFTDTQYF
TGCAGTGCTTACGCGGGGGGATTCACAGATACGCAGTATTTT
>TRBD1|TRBJ2-5|many|TRBV4-1
CASSQDPGTGSRTQYF
TGCGCCAGCAGCCAAGATCCAGGGACAGGGTCGAGGACCCAGTACTTC
>TRBD1|TRBJ1-6|.|TRBV7-9
CASSGAGQGNSPLHF
TGTGCCAGCAGCGGCGCGGGACAGGGAAATTCGCCCCTCCACTTT
>.|TRBJ1-6|.|TRBV7-2
CASSLTPFGSPLHF
TGTGCCAGCAGCTTGACACCTTTCGGTTCACCCCTCCACTTT
>.|TRBJ1-3|.|TRBV15
CATSRDRVDTIYF
TGTGCCACCAGCAGAGATAGGGTGGACACCATATATTTT
>TRBD1|TRBJ2-1|.|TRBV24-1
CAISDRTGVGEQFF
TGTGCCATCAGTGACCGGACAGGGGTCGGTGAGCAGTTCTTC
>.|TRBJ1-5|few|TRBV2
CASSGDGLGNQPQHF
TGTGCCAGCAGTGGAGACGGGCTTGGCAATCAGCCCCAGCATTTT
>.|TRBJ2-2|many|TRBV19
CASSQSDVTGELFF
TGTGCCAGTAGCCAATCGGACGTAACCGGGGAGCTGTTTTTT
>.|TRBJ1-1|many|TRBV14
CASSRQENTEAFF
TGTGCCAGCAGCCGACAAGAGAACACTGAAGCTTTCTTT
>TRBD1|TRBJ2-7|.|TRBV11-2
CASSFWPAPTGGGYEQYF
TGTGCCAGCAGCTTTTGGCCCGCACCGACAGGGGGTGGGTACGAGCAGTACTTC
>.|TRBJ1-3|many|TRBV19
CASSLNNAGGAGNTIYF
TGTGCCAGTAGTCTCAACAACGCGGGGGGTGCTGGAAACACCATATATTTT
>TRBD1|TRBJ1-2|.|TRBV12-3/TRBV12-4
CASSLLGQVVAF
TGTGCCAGCAGCCTACTGGGACAGGTCGTTGCCTTC
>TRBD1|TRBJ1-5|few|TRBV12-3/TRBV12-4
CASGGQGRQPQHF
TGTGCCAGCGGGGGACAGGGGCGTCAGCCCCAGCATTTT
>.|TRBJ2-5|.|TRBV7-8
CASEGGGETQYF
TGTGCCAGCGAAGGGGGGGGAGAGACCCAGTACTTC
>.|TRBJ1-5|many|TRBV7-8
CASSFSGVGGNQPQHF
TGTGCCAGCAGCTTCTCAGGGGTTGGGGGCAATCAGCCCCAGCATTTT
>TRBD1|TRBJ2-1|.|TRBV19
CASNTGGRNEQFF
TGTGCCAGCAATACAGGGGGCAGGAATGAGCAGTTCTTC
>.|TRBJ1-2|.|TRBV25-1
CASSPWGGFSDGYTF
TGTGCCAGCAGTCCCTGGGGGGGGTTCTCCGATGGCTACACCTTC
>.|TRBJ1-2|many|TRBV5-6
CASSEWPGDYGYTF
TGTGCCAGCAGCGAATGGCCAGGGGACTATGGCTACACCTTC
>.|TRBJ1-6|many|TRBV5-1
CASSLTGRNSPLHF
TGCGCCAGCAGCTTGACAGGGAGAAATTCACCCCTCCACTTT
>.|TRBJ1-6|.|TRBV19
CASMADREDNSPLHF
TGTGCCAGCATGGCCGACCGGGAAGATAATTCACCCCTCCACTTT
>.|TRBJ1-1|few|TRBV7-2
CASSLVAADHTF
TGTGCCAGCAGCTTAGTTGCCGCGGACCATACCTTT
>.|TRBJ2-1|many|TRBV4-1
CASSQVDLVSYNEQFF
TGCGCCAGCAGCCAAGTAGACCTAGTTTCCTACAATGAGCAGTTCTTC
>TRBD2|TRBJ2-1|many|TRBV7-2
CASSLSGGPLNEQFF
TGTGCCAGCAGCCTAAGCGGGGGGCCCCTCAATGAGCAGTTCTTC
>.|TRBJ2-1|.|TRBV6-2/TRBV6-3
CASSHQGGIPYNEQFF
TGTGCCAGCAGTCACCAAGGTGGGATCCCCTACAATGAGCAGTTCTTC
>.|TRBJ1-6|.|TRBV7-3
CASSFPLNNSPLHF
TGTGCCAGCAGCTTCCCTCTTAATAATTCACCCCTCCACTTT
>.|TRBJ2-1|.|TRBV24-1
CATSDVGDNEQFF
TGTGCCACCAGTGACGTAGGGGACAATGAGCAGTTCTTC
>.|TRBJ1-6|few|TRBV7-9
CASTSRELGSPLHF
TGTGCCAGCACCTCAAGAGAGTTAGGTTCACCCCTCCACTTT
>.|TRBJ2-7|.|TRBV7-2
CATSDQDSYEQYF
TGTGCCACCAGTGATCAGGATTCCTACGAGCAGTACTTC
>TRBD1|TRBJ2-1|.|TRBV10-3
CAIKKQGGNEQFF
TGTGCCATCAAAAAACAGGGGGGCAATGAGCAGTTCTTC
>.|TRBJ2-7|few|TRBV10-3
CAITTTPSSYEQYF
TGTGCCATCACGACGACGCCCAGCTCCTACGAGCAGTACTTC
>.|TRBJ1-5|few|TRBV5-8
CASSLGRNQPQHF
TGTGCCAGCAGCTTGGGCAGGAATCAGCCCCAGCATTTT